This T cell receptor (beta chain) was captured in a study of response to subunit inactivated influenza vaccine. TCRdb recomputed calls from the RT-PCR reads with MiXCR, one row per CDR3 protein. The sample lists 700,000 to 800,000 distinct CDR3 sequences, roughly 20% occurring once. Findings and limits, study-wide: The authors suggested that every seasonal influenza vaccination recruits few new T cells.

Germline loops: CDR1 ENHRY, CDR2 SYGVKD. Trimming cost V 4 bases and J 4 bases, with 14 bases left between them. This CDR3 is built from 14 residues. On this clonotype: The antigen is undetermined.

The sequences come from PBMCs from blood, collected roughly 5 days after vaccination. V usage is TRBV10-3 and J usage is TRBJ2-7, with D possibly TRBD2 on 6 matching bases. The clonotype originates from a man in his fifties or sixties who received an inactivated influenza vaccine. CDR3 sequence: CAISGGRGTYEQYF. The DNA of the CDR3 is TGTGCCATCAGTGGCGGCCGGGGGACGTACGAGCAGTACTTC.